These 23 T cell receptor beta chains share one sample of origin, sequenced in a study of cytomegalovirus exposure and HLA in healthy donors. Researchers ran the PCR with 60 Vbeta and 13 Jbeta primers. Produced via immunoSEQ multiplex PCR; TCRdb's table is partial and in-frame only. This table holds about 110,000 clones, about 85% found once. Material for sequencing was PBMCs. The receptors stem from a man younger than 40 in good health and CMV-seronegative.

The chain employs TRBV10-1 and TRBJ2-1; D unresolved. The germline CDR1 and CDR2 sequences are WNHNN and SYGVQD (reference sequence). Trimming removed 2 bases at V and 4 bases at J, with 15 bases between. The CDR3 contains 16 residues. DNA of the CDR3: TGCGCCAGCAGTGAGACTGACTCCCCGCCTTACAATGAGCAGTTCTTC. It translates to CASSETDSPPYNEQFF.

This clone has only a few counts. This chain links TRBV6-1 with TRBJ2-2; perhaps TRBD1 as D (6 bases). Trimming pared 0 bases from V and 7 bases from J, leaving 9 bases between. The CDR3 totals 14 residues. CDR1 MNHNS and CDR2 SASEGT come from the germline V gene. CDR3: CASSEASRGGELFF. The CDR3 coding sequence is TGTGCCAGCAGTGAAGCGAGCAGGGGCGGGGAGCTGTTTTTT.

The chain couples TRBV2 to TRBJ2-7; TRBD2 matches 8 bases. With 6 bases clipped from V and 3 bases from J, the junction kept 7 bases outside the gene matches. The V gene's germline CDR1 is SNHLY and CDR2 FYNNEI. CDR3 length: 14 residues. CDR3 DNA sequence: TGTGCCAGCAGCCCGACTAGCGATTTCTACGAGCAGTACTTC. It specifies CASSPTSDFYEQYF.

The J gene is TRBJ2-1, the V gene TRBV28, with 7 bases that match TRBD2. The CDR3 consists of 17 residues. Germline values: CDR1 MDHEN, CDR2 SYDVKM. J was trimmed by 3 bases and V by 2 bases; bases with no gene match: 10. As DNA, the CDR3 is TGTGCCAGCAGTTTAGAGTCCTACCAGCGGGACTACAATGAGCAGTTCTTC. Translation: CASSLESYQRDYNEQFF.

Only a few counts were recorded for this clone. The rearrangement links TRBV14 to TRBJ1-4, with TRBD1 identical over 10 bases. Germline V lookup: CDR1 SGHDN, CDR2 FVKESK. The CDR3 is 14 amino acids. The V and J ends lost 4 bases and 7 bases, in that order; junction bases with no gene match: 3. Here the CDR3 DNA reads TGTGCCAGCAGCCGGACAGGGGGGAGTGAAAAACTGTTTTTT. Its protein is CASSRTGGSEKLFF.

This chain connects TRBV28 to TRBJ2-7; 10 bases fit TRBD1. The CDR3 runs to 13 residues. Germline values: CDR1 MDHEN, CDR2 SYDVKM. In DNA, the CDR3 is TGTGTCGCCCGCGGGACAGGGGTTTACGAGCAGTACTTC. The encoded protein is CVARGTGVYEQYF.

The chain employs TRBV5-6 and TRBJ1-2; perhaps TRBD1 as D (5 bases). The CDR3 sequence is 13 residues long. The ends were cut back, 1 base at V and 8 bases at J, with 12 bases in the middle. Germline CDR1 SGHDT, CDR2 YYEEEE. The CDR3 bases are TGTGCCAGCAGCTTGCAGGGATTTCAAGGCTACACCTTC. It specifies CASSLQGFQGYTF. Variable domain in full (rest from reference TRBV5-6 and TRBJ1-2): DAGVTQSPTHLIKTRGQQVTLRCSPKSGHDTVSWYQQALGQGPQFIFQYYEEEERQRGNFPDRFSGHQFPNYSSELNVNALLLGDSALYLCASSLQGFQGYTFGSGTRLTVV.

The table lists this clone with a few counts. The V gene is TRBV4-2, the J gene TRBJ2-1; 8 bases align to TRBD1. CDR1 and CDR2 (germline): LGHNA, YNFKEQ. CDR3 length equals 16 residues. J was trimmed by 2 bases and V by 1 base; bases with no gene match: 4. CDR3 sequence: CASSQVGTGTYNEQFF. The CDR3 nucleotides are TGTGCCAGCAGCCAAGTGGGGACAGGCACCTACAATGAGCAGTTCTTC.

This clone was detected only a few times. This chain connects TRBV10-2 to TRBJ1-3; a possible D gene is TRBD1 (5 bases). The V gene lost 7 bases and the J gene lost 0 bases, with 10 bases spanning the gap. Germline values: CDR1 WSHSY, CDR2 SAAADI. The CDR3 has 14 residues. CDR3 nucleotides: TGCGCCAGCAAACAGGCCAACTCTGGAAACACCATATATTTT. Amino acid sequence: CASKQANSGNTIYF.

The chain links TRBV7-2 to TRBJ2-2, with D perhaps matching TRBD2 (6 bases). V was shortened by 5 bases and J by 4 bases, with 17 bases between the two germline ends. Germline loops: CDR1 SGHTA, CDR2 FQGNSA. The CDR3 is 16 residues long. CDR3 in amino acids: CASSVTAGGATGELFF. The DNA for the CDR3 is TGTGCCAGCAGCGTAACGGCAGGAGGGGCCACCGGGGAGCTGTTTTTT.

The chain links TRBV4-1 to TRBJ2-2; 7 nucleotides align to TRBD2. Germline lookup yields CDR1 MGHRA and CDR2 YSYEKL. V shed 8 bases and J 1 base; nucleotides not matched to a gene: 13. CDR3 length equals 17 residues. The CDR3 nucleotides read TGCGCCAGCGCCAAGATGGGGAGCGGGAAGAACACCGGGGAGCTGTTTTTT. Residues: CASAKMGSGKNTGELFF.

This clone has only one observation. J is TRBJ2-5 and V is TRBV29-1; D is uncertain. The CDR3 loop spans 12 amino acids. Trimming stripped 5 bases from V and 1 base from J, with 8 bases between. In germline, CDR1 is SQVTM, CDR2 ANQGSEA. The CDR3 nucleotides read TGCAGCGTTTCTGGCAGCCAAGAGACCCAGTACTTC. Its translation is CSVSGSQETQYF. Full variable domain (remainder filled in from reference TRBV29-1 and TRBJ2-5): SAVISQKPSRDICQRGTSLTIQCQVDSQVTMMFWYRQQPGQSLTLIATANQGSEATYESGFVIDKFPISRPNLTFSTLTVSNMSPEDSSIYLCSVSGSQETQYFGPGTRLLVL.

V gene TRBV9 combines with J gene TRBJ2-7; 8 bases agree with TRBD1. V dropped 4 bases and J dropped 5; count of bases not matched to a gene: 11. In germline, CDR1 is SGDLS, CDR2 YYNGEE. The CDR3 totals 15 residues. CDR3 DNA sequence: TGTGCCAGCAGCCCCGGCTGGTCAGGGGGCGACGAGCAGTACTTC. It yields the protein CASSPGWSGGDEQYF.

The CDR3 DNA reads as TGCAGCGTTGTAGGGAGTGGAAACACCATATATTTT. Its translation is CSVVGSGNTIYF. The chain couples TRBV29-1 to TRBJ1-3; D unclear. This CDR3 is 12 amino acids long. Deletions cut 4 bases from V and 3 bases from J, with 7 bases between. Germline V gene sequence: CDR1 SQVTM, CDR2 ANQGSEA.

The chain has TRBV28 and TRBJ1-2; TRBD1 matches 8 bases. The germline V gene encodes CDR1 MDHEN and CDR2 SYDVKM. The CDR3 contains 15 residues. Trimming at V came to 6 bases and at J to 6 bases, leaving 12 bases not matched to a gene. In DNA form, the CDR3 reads TGTGCCAGCAGGGCGTCGACAGGGGCCCGCGATGGCTACACCTTC. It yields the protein CASRASTGARDGYTF.

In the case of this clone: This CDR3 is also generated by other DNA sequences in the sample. Here the CDR3 reads CASQKGLGYGYTF. The CDR3 DNA reads TGTGCCAGCCAGAAGGGGTTGGGCTATGGCTACACCTTC. The V gene is TRBV25-1, the J gene TRBJ1-2; D might be TRBD1 (5 bases). The germline V gene has CDR1 MGHDK and CDR2 SYGVNS. Trimming shortened V by 8 bases and J by 4 bases, and 14 bases separated the two germline ends. The CDR3 runs to 13 residues.

CDR3 sequence reads: CASSLGQAEGELFF. The CDR3 nucleotides are TGCGCCAGCAGCTTGGGGCAGGCAGAAGGGGAGCTGTTTTTT. The chain joins TRBV5-1 to TRBJ2-2; D call uncertain. Deletions cut 0 bases from V and 8 bases from J, with 11 bases between. This CDR3 is built from 14 residues. Germline V gives CDR1 SGHRS, CDR2 YFSETQ.

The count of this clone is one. Here the CDR3 reads CASSLVGGRDGYTF. As DNA, the CDR3 is TGCGCCAGCAGCTTGGTCGGGGGGCGAGATGGCTACACCTTC. This sequence joins TRBV5-1 and TRBJ1-2; TRBD1 might be the D (6 bases). The V end lost 0 bases, the J end lost 6 bases, and 12 bases lay between the germline ends. Germline assignment: CDR1 SGHRS and CDR2 YFSETQ. This CDR3 is built from 14 residues.

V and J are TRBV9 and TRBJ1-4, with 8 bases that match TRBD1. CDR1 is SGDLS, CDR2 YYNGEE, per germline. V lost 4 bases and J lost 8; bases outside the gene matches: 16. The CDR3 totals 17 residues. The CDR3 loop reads CASSSRAGGGGGEKLFF. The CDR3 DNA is TGTGCCAGCAGCTCACGGGCAGGGGGCGGTGGGGGGGAAAAACTGTTTTTT.

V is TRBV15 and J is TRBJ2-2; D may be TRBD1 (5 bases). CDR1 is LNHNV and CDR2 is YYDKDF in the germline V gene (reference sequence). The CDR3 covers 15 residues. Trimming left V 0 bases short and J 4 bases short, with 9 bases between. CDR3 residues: CATSRDRGRTGELFF. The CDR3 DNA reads TGTGCCACCAGCAGAGATAGGGGCCGCACCGGGGAGCTGTTTTTT. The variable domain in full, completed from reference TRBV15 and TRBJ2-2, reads DAMVIQNPRYQVTQFGKPVTLSCSQTLNHNVMYWYQQKSSQAPKLLFHYYDKDFNNEADTPDNFQSRRPNTSFCFLDIRSPGLGDTAMYLCATSRDRGRTGELFFGEGSRLTVL.

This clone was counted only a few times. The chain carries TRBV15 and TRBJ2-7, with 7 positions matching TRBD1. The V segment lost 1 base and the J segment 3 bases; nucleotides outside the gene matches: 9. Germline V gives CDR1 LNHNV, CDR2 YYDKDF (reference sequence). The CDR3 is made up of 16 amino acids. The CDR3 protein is CATSRGGTAGGYEQYF. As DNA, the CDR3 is TGTGCCACCAGCAGAGGAGGGACAGCAGGGGGCTACGAGCAGTACTTC.

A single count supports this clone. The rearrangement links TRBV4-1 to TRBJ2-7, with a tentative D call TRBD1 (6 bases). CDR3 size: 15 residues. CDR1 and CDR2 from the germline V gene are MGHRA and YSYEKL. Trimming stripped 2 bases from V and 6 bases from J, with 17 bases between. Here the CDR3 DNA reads TGCGCCAGCAGCCAAAGTCCAGGGGCGGCGGCCGAGCAGTACTTC. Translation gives CASSQSPGAAAEQYF.

CDR3 bases: TGCGCCAGCAGCCACCCTGGACTAGCGGCGGAGACCCAGTACTTC. This codes for CASSHPGLAAETQYF. The chain employs TRBV4-1 and TRBJ2-5, with 10 bases matching TRBD2. In germline, CDR1 is MGHRA, CDR2 YSYEKL. V lost 3 bases, J lost 5 bases, and 6 bases stayed unmatched. CDR3 length: 15 residues.